These 19 T cell receptor beta chains came from one sample sequenced in a study of radiation and T cells in renal cell carcinoma. Indicated time point: baseline pretreatment blood. Indicated treatment: 15 Gy SBRT to primary tumor, nephrectomy 4 weeks later. Data came from immunoSEQ multiplex PCR; TCRdb stores just in-frame clones and leaves some out. The table includes about 140,000 clones, over 65% detected once. The sequencing here drew on blood, taken from a patient whose treatment included radiotherapy and nephrectomy. The receptor source for this set is a woman between 45 and 60 years old with renal cell carcinoma.

This rearrangement joins TRBV5-4 to TRBJ2-2; no firm D call. The CDR3 totals 18 residues. Germline assignment: CDR1 SGHNT and CDR2 YYREEE (reference sequence). V lost 2 bases and J 0 bases, leaving 17 bases between the germline ends. CDR3 amino acids: CASSFLSAPASNTGELFF. In DNA, the CDR3 is TGTGCCAGCAGCTTTCTGTCAGCGCCCGCCTCGAACACCGGGGAGCTGTTTTTT.

This clone was seen only a few times. This rearrangement joins TRBV2 to TRBJ1-2; tentatively, D is TRBD1 (5 bases). The germline V gene encodes CDR1 SNHLY and CDR2 FYNNEI. The CDR3 length is 14 residues. Trimming pared 7 bases from V and 4 bases from J, leaving 16 bases between. For the CDR3, the DNA is TGTGCCAGCATTGGGGCAGGAATGATCTATGGCTACACCTTC. Translated: CASIGAGMIYGYTF.

The chain combines TRBV29-1 with TRBJ2-3, with TRBD2 as a possible D gene (5 bases). The ends were cut back, 3 bases at V and 5 bases at J, with 9 bases in the middle. The CDR3 consists of 12 residues. From germline, CDR1 is SQVTM and CDR2 ANQGSEA. The chain's CDR3 is CSVEIGGDTQYF. The DNA of the CDR3 is TGCAGCGTTGAGATCGGAGGAGATACGCAGTATTTT.

V usage is TRBV2 and J usage is TRBJ2-6; D unclear. From germline, CDR1 is SNHLY and CDR2 FYNNEI. Trimming removed 6 bases at V and 0 bases at J, with 9 bases between. The CDR3 spans 15 residues. The CDR3 bases are TGTGCCAGCAGACAAGAGGCCTCTGGGGCCAACGTCCTGACTTTC. Translated: CASRQEASGANVLTF.

V and J are TRBV5-1 and TRBJ1-3, with D possibly being TRBD1 (6 bases). This CDR3 has 17 amino acids. Germline CDR1 and CDR2: SGHRS and YFSETQ. V was trimmed by 7 bases and J by 0 bases, leaving 20 bases between them. The CDR3 DNA follows: TGCGCCAGCGGAGCCGGGGCGACAGGAGCCTCTGGAAACACCATATATTTT. It specifies CASGAGATGASGNTIYF. Full variable domain (missing parts from reference TRBV5-1 and TRBJ1-3): KAGVTQTPRYLIKTRGQQVTLSCSPISGHRSVSWYQQTPGQGLQFLFEYFSETQRNKGNFPGRFSGRQFSNSRSEMNVSTLELGDSALYLCASGAGATGASGNTIYFGEGSWLTVV.

A few counts support this clone. The chain couples TRBV6-6 to TRBJ1-1, with D unresolved. There are 11 residues in the CDR3. Trimming left V 6 bases short and J 11 bases short, with 13 bases between. The V gene's germline CDR1 is MNHNY and CDR2 SVGAGI (reference sequence). The CDR3 is CASREGGRAFF. The CDR3 nucleotides are TGTGCCAGCAGGGAGGGAGGAAGGGCTTTCTTT.

The chain uses TRBV2 and TRBJ1-2; 7 nucleotides match TRBD1. CDR3 length: 13 residues. Germline CDR1 reads SNHLY; CDR2 reads FYNNEI. J lost 4 bases, V lost 2 bases, and 1 base had no gene match. The CDR3 sequence is CASSERDSYGYTF. In DNA form, the CDR3 reads TGTGCCAGCAGTGAACGGGACAGCTATGGCTACACCTTC.

The chain joins TRBV5-4 to TRBJ2-2; no firm D call. The CDR3 is made up of 16 amino acids. The germline gives CDR1 SGHNT, CDR2 YYREEE (reference sequence). V shed 0 bases and J shed 5 bases, with 14 bases lying between them. In DNA, the CDR3 is TGTGCCAGCAGCTTGGCCCCGTTCACTCAAACCGGGGAGCTGTTTTTT. It is translated as CASSLAPFTQTGELFF. The full variable domain, with the rest looked up from reference TRBV5-4 and TRBJ2-2, is ETGVTQSPTHLIKTRGQQVTLRCSSQSGHNTVSWYQQALGQGPQFIFQYYREEENGRGNFPPRFSGLQFPNYSSELNVNALELDDSALYLCASSLAPFTQTGELFFGEGSRLTVL.

V gene TRBV6-4 combines with J gene TRBJ1-2, with D perhaps TRBD1 (5 bases). The CDR3 runs to 14 residues. CDR1 is MRHNA and CDR2 is SNTAGT in the germline V gene. Trimming took off 3 bases at V and 4 bases at J, with 12 bases between the two ends. CDR3 sequence: CASSEGESSYGYTF. The CDR3 coding sequence is TGTGCCAGCAGTGAGGGGGAATCGTCCTATGGCTACACCTTC.

The J gene is TRBJ1-5, the V gene TRBV6-1; maybe TRBD1 (5 bases). Trimming left V 2 bases short and J 8 bases short, with 16 bases between. CDR1 and CDR2 from the germline V gene are MNHNS and SASEGT. This CDR3 comprises 15 residues. CDR3 DNA: TGTGCCAGCAGTGAACCTACCGGGTGGGACGAGCCCCAGCATTTT. This codes for CASSEPTGWDEPQHF.

The chain employs TRBV9 and TRBJ2-6; 12 bases agree with TRBD2. The CDR3 consists of 18 residues. Germline V lookup: CDR1 SGDLS, CDR2 YYNGEE. With 3 bases clipped from V and 0 bases from J, the junction kept 4 bases outside the gene matches. The CDR3 is CASSAWTSGASGANVLTF. CDR3 nucleotides: TGTGCCAGCAGCGCTTGGACTAGCGGGGCCTCTGGGGCCAACGTCCTGACTTTC.

This rearrangement joins TRBV5-1 to TRBJ1-2; D is possibly TRBD1 (6 bases). With 3 bases removed from V and 4 bases from J, the gap between germline ends came to 13 bases. The CDR3 is 14 amino acids. The V gene's germline CDR1 is SGHRS and CDR2 YFSETQ. CDR3 sequence: CASSSQQGGYGYTF. DNA for the CDR3: TGCGCCAGCAGCTCGCAACAGGGTGGCTATGGCTACACCTTC.

J is TRBJ2-5 and V is TRBV5-1; 7 bases match TRBD2. CDR3 length equals 16 residues. From germline, CDR1 is SGHRS and CDR2 YFSETQ. The trim removed 0 bases at V and 2 bases at J, leaving 7 bases unmatched. In DNA form, the CDR3 reads TGCGCCAGCAGCTTGGCCGGGCTAGCGGAGCAAGAGACCCAGTACTTC. Its translation is CASSLAGLAEQETQYF.

This clone was seen a single time. J is TRBJ1-5 and V is TRBV28; D not resolved. CDR1 is MDHEN and CDR2 is SYDVKM in the germline V gene. Trimming took 2 bases from V and 0 from J, leaving 11 bases between them. CDR3 length: 16 residues. For the CDR3, the DNA is TGTGCCAGCAGTTTACTGACGGGGTATAGCAATCAGCCCCAGCATTTT. This codes for CASSLLTGYSNQPQHF.

CDR3 region: CASRRDRGTEAFF. The CDR3 coding sequence is TGTGCCAGTAGGAGGGACAGGGGGACTGAAGCTTTCTTT. The V gene is TRBV19, the J gene TRBJ1-1; 11 bases fit TRBD1. Per the germline V gene, CDR1 is LNHDA and CDR2 is SQIVND (reference sequence). V shed 6 bases and J 5 bases; nucleotides not matched to a gene: 2. This CDR3 has 13 residues.

The chain carries TRBV30 and TRBJ1-4, with a tentative D call TRBD1 (5 bases). CDR1 GTSNPN and CDR2 SVGIG come from the germline V gene (reference sequence). This CDR3 is 14 amino acids long. Trimming left V 5 bases short and J 3 bases short, with 13 bases between. This CDR3 reads CAWETREANEKLFF. The CDR3 DNA reads as TGTGCCTGGGAGACCAGGGAGGCTAATGAAAAACTGTTTTTT.

This clone was detected once. The gene calls are TRBV9 and TRBJ2-3; 7 bases match TRBD2. After removal of 0 bases from V and 1 base from J, the junction contained 11 bases not matched to a gene. Germline assignment: CDR1 SGDLS and CDR2 YYNGEE. CDR3 length equals 18 residues. The CDR3 loop reads CASSVAGVAGAGTDTQYF. CDR3 nucleotides: TGTGCCAGCAGCGTAGCTGGTGTCGCGGGAGCGGGCACAGATACGCAGTATTTT.

The chain carries TRBV6-5 and TRBJ2-7; D perhaps matches TRBD1 (5 bases). V gave up 11 bases and J gave up 6 bases, with 26 bases separating them. The CDR3 sequence is 15 residues long. Germline CDR1 MNHEY, CDR2 SVGAGI. The CDR3: CASKIIWQGSGEQYF. In DNA, the CDR3 is TGTGCCTCTAAAATCATTTGGCAGGGTTCTGGCGAGCAGTACTTC.

The J gene is TRBJ2-1, the V gene TRBV6-4; 7 bases are a match to TRBD1. The V gene's germline CDR1 is MRHNA and CDR2 SNTAGT. V lost 3 bases, J lost 8 bases, and 4 bases stayed unmatched. The CDR3 is made up of 13 amino acids. The DNA of the CDR3 is TGTGCCAGCAGTGAGTACAGGGGATATGAGCAGTTCTTC. Translating gives CASSEYRGYEQFF.